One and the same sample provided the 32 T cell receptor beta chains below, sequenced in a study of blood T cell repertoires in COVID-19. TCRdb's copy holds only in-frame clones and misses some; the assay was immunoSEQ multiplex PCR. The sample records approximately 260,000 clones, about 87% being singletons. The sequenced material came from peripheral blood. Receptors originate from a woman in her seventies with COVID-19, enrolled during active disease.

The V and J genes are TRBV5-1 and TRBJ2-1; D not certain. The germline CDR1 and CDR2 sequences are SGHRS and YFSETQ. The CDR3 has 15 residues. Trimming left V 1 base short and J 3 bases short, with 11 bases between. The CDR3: CASSLMAGNYNEQFF. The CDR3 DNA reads TGCGCCAGCAGCTTGATGGCAGGAAACTACAATGAGCAGTTCTTC.

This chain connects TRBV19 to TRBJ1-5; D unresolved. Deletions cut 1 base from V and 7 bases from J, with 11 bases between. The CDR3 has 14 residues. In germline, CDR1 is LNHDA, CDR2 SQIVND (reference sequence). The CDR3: CASSIVRPGQPQHF. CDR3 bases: TGTGCCAGTAGTATAGTACGACCGGGACAGCCCCAGCATTTT.

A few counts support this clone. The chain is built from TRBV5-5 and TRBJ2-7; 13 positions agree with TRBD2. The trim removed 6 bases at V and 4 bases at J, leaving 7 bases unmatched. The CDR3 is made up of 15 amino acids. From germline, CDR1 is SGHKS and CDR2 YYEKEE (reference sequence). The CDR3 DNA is TGTGCCAGCAAAAGGACTAGCGGGAGTTCTTACGAGCAGTACTTC. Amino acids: CASKRTSGSSYEQYF.

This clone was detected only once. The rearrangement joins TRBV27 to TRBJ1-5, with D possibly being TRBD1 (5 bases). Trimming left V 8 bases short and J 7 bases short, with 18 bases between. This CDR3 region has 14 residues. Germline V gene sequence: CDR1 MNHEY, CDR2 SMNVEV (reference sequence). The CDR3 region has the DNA TGTGCCAGCCACTCTTCGGGGAGGGGACAGCCCCAGCATTTT. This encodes CASHSSGRGQPQHF.

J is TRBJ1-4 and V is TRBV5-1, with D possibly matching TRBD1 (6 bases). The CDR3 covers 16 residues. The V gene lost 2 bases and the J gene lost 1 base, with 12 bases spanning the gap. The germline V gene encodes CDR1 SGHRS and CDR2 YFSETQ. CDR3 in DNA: TGCGCCAGCAGCTTTCAAGGGGGGGAAACTAATGAAAAACTGTTTTTT. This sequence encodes CASSFQGGETNEKLFF.

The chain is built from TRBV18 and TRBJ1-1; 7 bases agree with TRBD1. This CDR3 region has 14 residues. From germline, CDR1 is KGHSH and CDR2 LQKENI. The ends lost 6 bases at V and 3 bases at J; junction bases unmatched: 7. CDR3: CASSIDRVDTEAFF. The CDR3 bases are TGTGCCAGCTCGATCGACAGGGTGGACACTGAAGCTTTCTTT.

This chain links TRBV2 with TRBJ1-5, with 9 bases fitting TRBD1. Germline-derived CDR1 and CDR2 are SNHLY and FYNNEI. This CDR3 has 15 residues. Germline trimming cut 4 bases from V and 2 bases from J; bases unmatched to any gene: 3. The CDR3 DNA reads TGTGCCAGCAGTGCGGACAGGGGAGGCAATCAGCCCCAGCATTTT. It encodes CASSADRGGNQPQHF.

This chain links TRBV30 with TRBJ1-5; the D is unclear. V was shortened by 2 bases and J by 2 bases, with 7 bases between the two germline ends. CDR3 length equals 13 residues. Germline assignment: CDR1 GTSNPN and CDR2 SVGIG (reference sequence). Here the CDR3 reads CAWSLRGNQPQHF. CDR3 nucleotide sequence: TGTGCCTGGAGTTTGAGGGGCAATCAGCCCCAGCATTTT. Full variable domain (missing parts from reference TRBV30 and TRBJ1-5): SQTIHQWPATLVQPVGSPLSLECTVEGTSNPNLYWYRQAAGRGLQLLFYSVGIGQISSEVPQNLSASRPQDRQFILSSKKLLLSDSGFYLCAWSLRGNQPQHFGDGTRLSIL.

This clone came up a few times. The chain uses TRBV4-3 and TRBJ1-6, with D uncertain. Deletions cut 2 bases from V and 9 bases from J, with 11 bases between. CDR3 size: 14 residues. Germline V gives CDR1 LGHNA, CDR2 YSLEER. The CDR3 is CASSQISEGSPLHF. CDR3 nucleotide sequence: TGCGCCAGCAGCCAAATTTCAGAGGGTTCACCCCTCCACTTT.

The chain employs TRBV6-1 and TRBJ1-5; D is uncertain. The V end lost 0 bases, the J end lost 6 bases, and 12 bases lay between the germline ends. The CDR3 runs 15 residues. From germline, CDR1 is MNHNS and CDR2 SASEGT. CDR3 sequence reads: CASSEAGGQTQPQHF. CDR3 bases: TGTGCCAGCAGTGAAGCAGGAGGGCAGACTCAGCCCCAGCATTTT.

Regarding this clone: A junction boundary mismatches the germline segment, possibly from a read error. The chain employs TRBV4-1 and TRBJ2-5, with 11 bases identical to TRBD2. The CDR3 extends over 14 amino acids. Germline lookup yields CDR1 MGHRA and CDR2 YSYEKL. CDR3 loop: CASSQIFSLAGVDF. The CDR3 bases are TGCGCCAGCAGCCAAATTTTCTCACTAGCGGGAGTCGACTTC.

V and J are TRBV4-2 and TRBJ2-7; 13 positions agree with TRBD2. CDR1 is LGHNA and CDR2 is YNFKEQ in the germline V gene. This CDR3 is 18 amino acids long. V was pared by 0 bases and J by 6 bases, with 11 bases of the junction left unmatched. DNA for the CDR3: TGTGCCAGCAGCCAAGAACTAGCGGGAGGGCCAGTCATCATCGAGCAGTACTTC. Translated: CASSQELAGGPVIIEQYF.

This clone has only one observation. Here the CDR3 DNA reads TGTGCCAGCTCACCACCAGGGGGCCAAGACACCGGGGAGCTGTTTTTT. Protein sequence: CASSPPGGQDTGELFF. This sequence joins TRBV18 and TRBJ2-2, with TRBD1 identical over 7 bases. Looked up from germline, CDR1 is KGHSH and CDR2 is LQKENI. This CDR3 comprises 16 residues. Germline trimming cut 0 bases from V and 3 bases from J; bases unmatched to any gene: 4.

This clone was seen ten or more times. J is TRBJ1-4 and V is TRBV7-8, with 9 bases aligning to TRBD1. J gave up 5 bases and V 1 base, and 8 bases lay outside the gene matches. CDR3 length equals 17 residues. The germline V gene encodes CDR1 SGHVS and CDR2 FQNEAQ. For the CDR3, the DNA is TGTGCCAGCAGCTTAGTAGGCGGGACAGGGAGGAATGAAAAACTGTTTTTT. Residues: CASSLVGGTGRNEKLFF.

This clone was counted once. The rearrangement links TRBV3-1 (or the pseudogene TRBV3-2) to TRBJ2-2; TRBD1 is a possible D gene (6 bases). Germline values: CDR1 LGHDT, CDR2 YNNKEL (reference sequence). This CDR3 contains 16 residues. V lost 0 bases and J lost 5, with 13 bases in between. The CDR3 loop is CASSQDPTGITGELFF. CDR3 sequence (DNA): TGTGCCAGCAGCCAAGATCCGACAGGTATAACCGGGGAGCTGTTTTTT.

For the CDR3, the DNA is TGTGCCAGCAGCGTAGCCGGCTATGGCTACACCTTC. Amino acid sequence: CASSVAGYGYTF. The chain is built from TRBV9 and TRBJ1-2; D is ambiguous. CDR3 length: 12 residues. V shed 0 bases and J shed 4 bases, with 4 bases lying between them. Looked up from germline, CDR1 is SGDLS and CDR2 is YYNGEE.

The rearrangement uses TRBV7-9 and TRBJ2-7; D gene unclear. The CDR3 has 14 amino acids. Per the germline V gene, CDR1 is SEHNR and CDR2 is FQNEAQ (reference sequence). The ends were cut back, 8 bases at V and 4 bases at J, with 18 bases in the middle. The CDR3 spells CASGSELASYEQYF. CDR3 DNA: TGTGCCAGCGGCTCTGAATTGGCCAGTTACGAGCAGTACTTC.

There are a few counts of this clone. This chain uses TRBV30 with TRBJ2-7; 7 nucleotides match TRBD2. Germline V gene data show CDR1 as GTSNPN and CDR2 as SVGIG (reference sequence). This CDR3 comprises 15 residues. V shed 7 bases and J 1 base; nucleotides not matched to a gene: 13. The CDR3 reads CASSKGGSGSYEQYF. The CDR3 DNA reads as TGTGCCTCATCCAAAGGCGGGAGTGGATCCTACGAGCAGTACTTC. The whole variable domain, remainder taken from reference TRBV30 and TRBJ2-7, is SQTIHQWPATLVQPVGSPLSLECTVEGTSNPNLYWYRQAAGRGLQLLFYSVGIGQISSEVPQNLSASRPQDRQFILSSKKLLLSDSGFYLCASSKGGSGSYEQYFGPGTRLTVT.

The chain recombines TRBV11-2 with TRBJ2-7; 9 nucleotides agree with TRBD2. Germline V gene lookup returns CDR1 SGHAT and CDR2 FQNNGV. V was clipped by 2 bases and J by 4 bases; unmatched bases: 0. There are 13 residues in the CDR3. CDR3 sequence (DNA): TGTGCCAGCAGCTTAAGCGGGAGGTACGAGCAGTACTTC. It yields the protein CASSLSGRYEQYF.

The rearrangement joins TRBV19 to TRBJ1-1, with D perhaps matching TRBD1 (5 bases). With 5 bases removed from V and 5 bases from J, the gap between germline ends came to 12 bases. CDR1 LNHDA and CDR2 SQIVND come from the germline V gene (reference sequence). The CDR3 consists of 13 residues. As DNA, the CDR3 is TGTGCCAGTAGTGCCTTCGGGGGTACTGAAGCTTTCTTT. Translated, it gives CASSAFGGTEAFF.

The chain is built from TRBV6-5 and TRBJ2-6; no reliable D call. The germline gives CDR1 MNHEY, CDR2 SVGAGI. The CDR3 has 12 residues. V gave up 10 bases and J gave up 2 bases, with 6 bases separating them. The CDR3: CATTPGANVLTF. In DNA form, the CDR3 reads TGTGCCACCACACCTGGGGCCAACGTCCTGACTTTC.

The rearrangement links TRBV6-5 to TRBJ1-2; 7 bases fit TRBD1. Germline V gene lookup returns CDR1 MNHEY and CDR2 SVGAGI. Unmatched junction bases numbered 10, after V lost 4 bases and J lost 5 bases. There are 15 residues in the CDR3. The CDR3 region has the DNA TGTGCCAGCAGTTCGGAAAGACAGGGACAGTATGGCTACACCTTC. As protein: CASSSERQGQYGYTF.

The CDR3 nucleotides read TGTGCCAGCAGCTTGGTCGGGTTCGGCACTGAAGCTTTCTTT. This encodes CASSLVGFGTEAFF. The chain recombines TRBV5-6 with TRBJ1-1, with D uncertain. With 0 bases removed from V and 4 bases from J, the gap between germline ends came to 10 bases. Germline V gene lookup returns CDR1 SGHDT and CDR2 YYEEEE. The CDR3 length is 14 residues.

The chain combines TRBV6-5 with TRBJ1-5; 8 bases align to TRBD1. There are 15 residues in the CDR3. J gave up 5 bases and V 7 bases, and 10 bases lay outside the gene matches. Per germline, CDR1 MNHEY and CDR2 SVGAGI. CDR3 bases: TGTGCCAGCACTTTGGGACAGGTTGGAGATCAGCCCCAGCATTTT. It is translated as CASTLGQVGDQPQHF.

CDR3 bases: TGTGCCTGGAGTGTACATCCGAGGCGGAGAAACATTCAGTACTTC. It yields the protein CAWSVHPRRRNIQYF. V and J are TRBV30 and TRBJ2-4, with no clear D. V gave up 0 bases and J gave up 6 bases, with 15 bases separating them. Germline V lookup: CDR1 GTSNPN, CDR2 SVGIG (reference sequence). The CDR3 extends over 15 amino acids.

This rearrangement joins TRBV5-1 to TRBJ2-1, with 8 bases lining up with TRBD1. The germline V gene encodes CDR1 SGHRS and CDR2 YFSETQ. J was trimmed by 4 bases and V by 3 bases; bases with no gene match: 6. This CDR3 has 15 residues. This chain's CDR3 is CASSSPTGEYNEQFF. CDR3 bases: TGCGCCAGCAGCTCGCCGACAGGGGAGTACAATGAGCAGTTCTTC.

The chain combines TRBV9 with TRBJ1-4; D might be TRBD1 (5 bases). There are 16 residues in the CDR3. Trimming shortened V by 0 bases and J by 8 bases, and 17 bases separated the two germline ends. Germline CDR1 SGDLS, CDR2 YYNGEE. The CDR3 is CASSVGPSEGLEKLFF. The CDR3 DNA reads TGTGCCAGCAGCGTAGGCCCCTCGGAGGGGCTCGAAAAACTGTTTTTT.

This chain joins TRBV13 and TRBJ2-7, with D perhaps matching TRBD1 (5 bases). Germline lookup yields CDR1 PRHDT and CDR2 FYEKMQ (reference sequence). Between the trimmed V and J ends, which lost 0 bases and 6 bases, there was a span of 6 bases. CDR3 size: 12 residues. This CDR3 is CASSLGGREQYF. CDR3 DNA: TGTGCCAGCAGCTTAGGGGGGCGCGAGCAGTACTTC.

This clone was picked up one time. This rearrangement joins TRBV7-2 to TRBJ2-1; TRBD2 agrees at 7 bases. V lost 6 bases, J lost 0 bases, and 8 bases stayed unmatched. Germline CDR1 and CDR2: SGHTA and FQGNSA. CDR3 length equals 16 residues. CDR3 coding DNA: TGTGCCAGCAGTCCCCTTGGGGGGGTCTCCTACAATGAGCAGTTCTTC. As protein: CASSPLGGVSYNEQFF.

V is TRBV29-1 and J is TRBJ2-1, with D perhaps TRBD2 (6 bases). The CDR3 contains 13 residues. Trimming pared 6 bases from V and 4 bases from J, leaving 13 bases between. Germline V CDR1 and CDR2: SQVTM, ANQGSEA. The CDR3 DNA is TGCAGCGTCCTCGGGGGATTGTACAATGAGCAGTTCTTC. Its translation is CSVLGGLYNEQFF.

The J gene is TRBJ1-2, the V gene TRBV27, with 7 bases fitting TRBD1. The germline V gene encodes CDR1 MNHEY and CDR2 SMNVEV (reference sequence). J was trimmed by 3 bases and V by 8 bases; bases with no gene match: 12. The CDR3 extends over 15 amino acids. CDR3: CASRPQGRSDYGYTF. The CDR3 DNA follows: TGTGCCAGCCGACCACAGGGGCGATCTGACTATGGCTACACCTTC.

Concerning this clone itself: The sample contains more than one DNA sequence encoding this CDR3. The chain's CDR3 is CSARDGYEQYF. The CDR3 DNA reads as TGCAGTGCTAGAGACGGGTACGAGCAGTACTTC. The chain uses TRBV20-1 and TRBJ2-7, with D hard to call. This CDR3 is built from 11 residues. The V end lost 0 bases, the J end lost 4 bases, and 4 bases lay between the germline ends. Germline V gene sequence: CDR1 DFQATT, CDR2 SNEGSKA (reference sequence).